Below are 22 T cell receptor beta chains sequenced from a single sample in a study of OX40 agonist ivuxolimab in advanced cancers. The data were produced by immunoSEQ multiplex PCR, yet TCRdb's version contains in-frame clones alone and is incomplete. Found here are around 95,000 clones, nearly 90% of them singletons; the top ten hold around 0.15%. The specimen was CD4+ or CD8+ T cells sorted from blood, collected in a trial of the OX40 agonist ivuxolimab. The origin of the receptors is an adult with an advanced solid tumor such as melanoma, head and neck, liver or kidney cancer.

The rearrangement joins TRBV6-6 to TRBJ2-5; 12 bases fit TRBD2. CDR1 and CDR2 (germline): MNHNY, SVGAGI (reference sequence). The CDR3 is made up of 16 amino acids. After removal of 2 bases from V and 4 bases from J, the junction contained 5 bases not matched to a gene. DNA of the CDR3: TGTGCCAGCAGTTACGGCAGACTAGCGGGGGTAGAGACCCAGTACTTC. Encoded protein: CASSYGRLAGVETQYF.

About this clone itself: The germline gene is not matched at one end of the junction; a read error may be the cause. V usage is TRBV5-1 and J usage is TRBJ2-3, with 12 bases fitting TRBD1. Germline CDR1 is SGHRS and CDR2 is YFSETQ. CDR3 length: 11 amino acids. This CDR3 reads CASSKGQGANF. The CDR3 bases are TGCGCCAGCAGTAAGGGACAGGGGGCGAATTTT.

The chain recombines TRBV27 with TRBJ1-2; D is undetermined. In germline, CDR1 is MNHEY, CDR2 SMNVEV (reference sequence). V dropped 4 bases and J dropped 3 bases, with 9 bases sitting between them. The CDR3 contains 13 residues. For the CDR3, the DNA is TGTGCCAGCAGTTCTGTCAAAGACTATGGCTACACCTTC. Its protein product is CASSSVKDYGYTF.

The chain couples TRBV4-1 to TRBJ1-2; the D is unclear. The CDR3 is 15 amino acids. Looked up from germline, CDR1 is MGHRA and CDR2 is YSYEKL. V was cut by 0 bases and J by 3 bases, with 11 bases left in between. The CDR3 loop reads CASSQDGRGHYGYTF. The CDR3 nucleotides are TGCGCCAGCAGCCAAGATGGCAGAGGGCACTATGGCTACACCTTC.

The chain carries TRBV6-4 and TRBJ2-7; no clear D. V dropped 6 bases and J dropped 2 bases, with 14 bases sitting between them. Looked up from germline, CDR1 is MRHNA and CDR2 is SNTAGT. This CDR3 has 14 amino acids. This chain's CDR3 is CASSLRVGTYEQYF. CDR3 nucleotide sequence: TGTGCCAGCAGCCTCCGTGTAGGAACCTACGAGCAGTACTTC.

The genes are TRBV5-1 and TRBJ2-3, with D possibly called TRBD1 or TRBD2 (5 bases each). Germline CDR1 reads SGHRS; CDR2 reads YFSETQ. V shed 3 bases and J shed 2 bases, with 10 bases lying between them. The CDR3 covers 14 residues. This CDR3 reads CASSSWDHTDTQYF. DNA of the CDR3: TGCGCCAGCAGCTCCTGGGACCACACAGATACGCAGTATTTT.

In nucleotides, the CDR3 is TGTGCCAGCAGTCCGACGGGGACGCCCTACGAGCAGTACTTC. This gives the protein CASSPTGTPYEQYF. The gene calls are TRBV6-6 and TRBJ2-7; D may be TRBD1 or TRBD2 (5 bases each). The length of the CDR3 is 14 residues. The V end lost 5 bases, the J end lost 2 bases, and 13 bases lay between the germline ends. Germline CDR1 reads MNHNY; CDR2 reads SVGAGI (reference sequence).

This clone was picked up one time. The CDR3 DNA reads TGCGCCAGCAGCGAACTTGGTGATTGGCTAGCGGGAGGACGTGAGCAGTTCTTC. Its protein is CASSELGDWLAGGREQFF. The chain uses TRBV5-1 and TRBJ2-1; 11 nucleotides agree with TRBD2. Germline V gene sequence: CDR1 SGHRS, CDR2 YFSETQ. The length of the CDR3 is 18 residues. With 4 bases clipped from V and 9 bases from J, the junction kept 18 bases outside the gene matches.

The chain couples TRBV5-1 to TRBJ2-2; weak D call: TRBD2 (5 bases). The CDR3 sequence is 15 residues long. Germline V gene sequence: CDR1 SGHRS, CDR2 YFSETQ. V lost 1 base and J 6 bases, leaving 13 bases between the germline ends. CDR3 residues: CASSLSALGAGELFF. Here the CDR3 DNA reads TGCGCCAGCAGCTTGTCAGCTCTCGGGGCCGGGGAGCTGTTTTTT.

CDR3 sequence: CASSLAPGTGELFF. CDR3 in DNA: TGTGCCAGCAGCTTGGCCCCAGGGACCGGGGAGCTGTTTTTT. This chain links TRBV5-6 with TRBJ2-2; TRBD1 might be the D (5 bases). The CDR3 totals 14 residues. Trimming stripped 0 bases from V and 5 bases from J, with 8 bases between. The germline V gene encodes CDR1 SGHDT and CDR2 YYEEEE.

The CDR3 nucleotides are TGTGCCAGCAGCTTAAACGGGTGGGAGACCCAGTACTTC. Translating it yields CASSLNGWETQYF. This sequence joins TRBV11-3 and TRBJ2-5; no reliable D call. V shed 2 bases and J shed 5 bases, with 9 bases lying between them. This CDR3 has 13 residues. Germline values: CDR1 SGHNT, CDR2 YENEEA.

The rearrangement uses TRBV11-2 and TRBJ1-2; a weak D match, TRBD1 (5 bases). V shed 1 base and J shed 8 bases, with 17 bases lying between them. The CDR3 is 15 amino acids. Germline V CDR1 and CDR2: SGHAT, FQNNGV. The CDR3 is CASSLVGRAWGGYTF. As DNA, the CDR3 is TGTGCCAGCAGCTTAGTAGGCCGGGCCTGGGGCGGCTACACCTTC.

The chain combines TRBV28 with TRBJ1-1; 8 bases agree with TRBD1. Trimming cost V 4 bases and J 6 bases; bases outside gene matches: 10. CDR1 MDHEN and CDR2 SYDVKM come from the germline V gene. CDR3 length: 15 amino acids. The CDR3 protein is CASSSLDRGLSEAFF. The CDR3 region has the DNA TGTGCCAGCAGTTCACTAGACAGGGGTCTTTCTGAAGCTTTCTTT.

This chain links TRBV6-5 with TRBJ2-7; no reliable D call. Germline CDR1 is MNHEY and CDR2 is SVGAGI. The CDR3 totals 11 residues. V lost 6 bases, J lost 4 bases, and 7 bases lay in between. The CDR3: CASRELYEQYF. The CDR3 nucleotides are TGTGCCAGCAGAGAATTGTACGAGCAGTACTTC.

This clone appeared once. The chain has TRBV7-9 and TRBJ2-7, with D possibly matching TRBD2 (7 bases). The V end lost 1 base, the J end lost 3 bases, and 25 bases lay between the germline ends. The CDR3 extends over 19 amino acids. CDR1 is SEHNR, CDR2 FQNEAQ, per germline (reference sequence). The CDR3 here is CASSLVRGGVQGTFYEQYF. The DNA for the CDR3 is TGTGCCAGCAGCTTAGTACGGGGAGGGGTCCAGGGGACCTTCTACGAGCAGTACTTC.

This clone has only a few counts. The chain links TRBV29-1 to TRBJ2-1; 7 bases match TRBD2. This CDR3 spans 11 amino acids. Germline CDR1 SQVTM, CDR2 ANQGSEA. Trimming cost V 7 bases and J 5 bases; bases outside gene matches: 2. The CDR3 DNA sequence: TGCAGCGGGGGGACTAACAATGAGCAGTTCTTC. Translated: CSGGTNNEQFF.

Only a few counts were recorded for this clone. V usage is TRBV6-5 and J usage is TRBJ1-6; D unresolved. Trimming left V 3 bases short and J 7 bases short, with 7 bases between. Per germline, CDR1 MNHEY and CDR2 SVGAGI. This CDR3 is built from 13 residues. The DNA of the CDR3 is TGTGCCAGCAGTTATAGAGGGAATTCACCCCTCCACTTT. It encodes CASSYRGNSPLHF.

The rearrangement links TRBV7-8 to TRBJ1-2; 11 nucleotides align to TRBD1. The V gene end was trimmed by 5 bases and the J gene end by 7 bases; junction bases not matched to a gene: 6. The CDR3 runs 14 residues. Germline CDR1 is SGHVS and CDR2 is FQNEAQ. The CDR3 sequence: CASSPAGTGGGYTF. The CDR3 DNA is TGTGCCAGCAGCCCGGCCGGGACAGGGGGTGGCTACACCTTC.

The chain links TRBV10-3 to TRBJ2-1, with 9 bases identical to TRBD2. The CDR3 consists of 13 residues. The V and J ends lost 10 bases and 6 bases, in that order; junction bases with no gene match: 7. Germline CDR1 reads ENHRY; CDR2 reads SYGVKD. The DNA for the CDR3 is TGTGCCACCCTAGCGGGAAAGGGCAATGAGCAGTTCTTC. Its translation is CATLAGKGNEQFF.

This clone was detected a few times. The genes are TRBV25-1 and TRBJ1-1, with unresolved D. With 2 bases removed from V and 1 base from J, the gap between germline ends came to 8 bases. CDR1 and CDR2 (germline): MGHDK, SYGVNS. CDR3 size: 14 residues. The CDR3 loop is CASSEPSPNTEAFF. The CDR3 DNA is TGTGCCAGCAGTGAACCTTCCCCGAACACTGAAGCTTTCTTT.

The CDR3 bases are TGTGCCAGCAGTCCAGGGATTTGGGGACTCAATGAAAAACTGTTTTTT. This encodes CASSPGIWGLNEKLFF. This chain connects TRBV28 to TRBJ1-4, with a weak D call TRBD1 (5 bases). V gave up 5 bases and J gave up 5 bases, with 18 bases separating them. Looked up from germline, CDR1 is MDHEN and CDR2 is SYDVKM. The CDR3 sequence is 16 residues long.

The CDR3 bases are TGTGCCAGCAGCTTGGGATGGGATGAGCAGTTCTTC. Protein: CASSLGWDEQFF. The J gene is TRBJ2-1, the V gene TRBV5-6; D remains unclear. The CDR3 has 12 residues. Trimming removed 0 bases from V and 8 bases from J, with 6 bases in between. The germline CDR1 and CDR2 sequences are SGHDT and YYEEEE.